This T cell receptor (beta chain) was observed in a study of blood T cells in healthy people across ages. As to this clonotype: Its antigen is undetermined.

Germline trimming cut 4 bases from V and 0 bases from J; bases unmatched to any gene: 12. The germline V gene encodes CDR1 MNHNS and CDR2 SASEGT. The CDR3 sequence is 17 residues long. A J-beta primer mix and a sample-barcoded 5' primer were used in a second PCR of about 7 to 12 cycles. TCRdb re-called the 5' RACE reads with MiXCR, one entry per CDR3 protein. The data hold around 600,000 distinct CDR3 sequences, with around 50% observed a single time. Each donor gave 9 to 10 milliliters of peripheral blood. Study-wide results and limits: Naive T cell percentage strongly correlated with TCR beta diversity. There were more naive CD4+ cells and higher diversity in long-lived donors than in aged donors.

The clonotype originates from a man older than 75 in good health. This rearrangement joins TRBV6-1 to TRBJ2-7; TRBD1 agrees at 7 bases. Sequenced input: blood. The CDR3 region is CASSAATGTVGSYEQYF. The CDR3 nucleotides are TGTGCCAGCAGTGCCGCGACCGGGACAGTCGGCTCCTACGAGCAGTACTTC.